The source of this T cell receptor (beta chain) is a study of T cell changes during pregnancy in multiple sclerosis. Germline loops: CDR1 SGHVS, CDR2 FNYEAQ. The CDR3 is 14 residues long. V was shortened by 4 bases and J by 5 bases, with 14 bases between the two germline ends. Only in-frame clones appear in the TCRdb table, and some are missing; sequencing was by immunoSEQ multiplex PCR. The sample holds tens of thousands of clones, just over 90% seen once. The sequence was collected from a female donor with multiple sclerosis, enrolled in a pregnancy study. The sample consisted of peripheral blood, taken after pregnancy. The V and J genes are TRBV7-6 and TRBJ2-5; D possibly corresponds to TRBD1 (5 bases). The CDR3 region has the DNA TGTGCCAGCAGCTCAGGGCCCTCCCGGGAGACCCAGTACTTC. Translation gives CASSSGPSRETQYF.